Detailed here is one TCR beta chain. Its specificity is unknown. Extraction and reverse transcription of RNA yielded cDNA as the sequencing template. The table came from immunoSEQ multiplex PCR; TCRdb's copy has only in-frame clones and leaves some out. Of 95,000 to 100,000 clones in the sample, 61% were seen once. The treatment is: oral pan-JAK inhibitor, 5-10 mg twice daily. Peripheral blood and lesional scalp punch biopsies came from alopecia areata patients. CDR1 and CDR2 from the germline V gene are SQVTM and ANQGSEA. V lost 3 bases, J lost 3 bases, and 3 bases stayed unmatched. This CDR3 is built from 13 residues. These data come from a study of CD8+ T cells in alopecia areata. Study results and limitations: Numerous clones, expanded in lesions, remained in scalp and blood during tofacitinib.

The sequence was obtained from a human donor with alopecia areata. The sequenced sample was CD8+ T cells sorted from blood, obtained at week 4, from a patient treated with tofacitinib. This chain uses TRBV29-1 with TRBJ2-7; the match to TRBD1 covers 9 bases. CDR3 sequence (DNA): TGCAGCGTTGAGACAGGGGGAAGCTACGAGCAGTACTTC. It encodes CSVETGGSYEQYF.